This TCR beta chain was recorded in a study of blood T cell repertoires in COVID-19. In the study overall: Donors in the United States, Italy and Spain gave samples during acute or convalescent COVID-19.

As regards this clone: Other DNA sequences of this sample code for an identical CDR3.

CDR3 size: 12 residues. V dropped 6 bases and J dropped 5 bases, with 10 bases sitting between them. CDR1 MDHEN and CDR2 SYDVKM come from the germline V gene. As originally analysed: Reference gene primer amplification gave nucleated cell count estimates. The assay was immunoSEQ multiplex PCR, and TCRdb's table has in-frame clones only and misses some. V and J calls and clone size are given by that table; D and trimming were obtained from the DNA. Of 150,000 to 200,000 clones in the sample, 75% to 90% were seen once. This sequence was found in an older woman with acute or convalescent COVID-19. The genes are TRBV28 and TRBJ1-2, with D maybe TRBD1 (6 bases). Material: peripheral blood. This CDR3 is CASSPQGYGYTF. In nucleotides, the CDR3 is TGTGCCAGCAGCCCACAGGGTTATGGCTACACCTTC.